This T cell receptor beta chain appears in the sequencing data of a study of blood T cell repertoires in COVID-19 (dated by TCRdb to 2019 to 2021). At the level of the whole study: Samples covering the acute and convalescent phases of COVID-19 were provided by collaborators in the United States, Italy and Spain. Deeply sampled blood TCRbeta repertoires from subjects exposed to, actively infected with, or recovered from COVID-19 were included in the dataset. Where HLA class I and class II types were available, the types were taken from metadata supplied by the sample provider, not from assay-based typing. The samples were drawn from the first 160 participants of the ongoing ImmuneRACE study and from under 1,500 subjects provided by 6 global collaborators. Nearly every sample came with metadata listing a de-identified subject ID, COVID-19 status, age in years and sex. The repertoires were released in a freely available public database intended as a resource for research on the immune response to SARS-CoV-2. The material from the prospective study consisted of cDNA or gDNA derived from T cells, B-cell-depleted T cells, or PBMCs. The investigation overall reported the following: How much clinical and demographic metadata was included differed by source and by participant, and the metadata was provided uncurated.

The collaborating institutions used their own protocols to collect whole blood in K2EDTA tubes. For TCRbeta analysis, collaborator samples were shipped as frozen whole blood, as isolated PBMCs, or as DNA extracted from either sample type. CDR3 length: 17 amino acids, cysteine to phenylalanine. Only the CDR3 part of the read is kept: 51 bases, read in frame from the first base. At the junction V is shortened by 2 bases and J by 6 bases; bases outside the gene matches: 9. The germline V gene (reference sequence) yields MNHEY for CDR1 and SMNVEV for CDR2. In regard to this clone: Which antigen it targets is not known. No much larger clonotype is one base removed from it; base qualities were not supplied.

TCRbeta CDR3 regions were amplified from genomic DNA using the immunoSEQ Assay, a bias-controlled multiplex PCR. The original methods were these. The number of nucleated cells in each sample was estimated by amplification of reference gene primers within the assay. To quantify the absolute abundance of each unique TCRbeta CDR3 rearrangement, sequence reads were collapsed and filtered. Productive Simpson clonality was computed per sample as the square root of Simpson's diversity index over productive rearrangements. Drawn from immuneACCESS, this table holds only the in-frame rearrangements with V and J called that TCRdb kept. Clones are partly lost; checked studies trace under half to an unresolved V gene and leave the rest unexplained. D and trimming come from the DNA, and the V and J calls and clone size come from that table. The sample table lists 100,000 or so clones, around 87% of them with a count of one. Just under 20% of the sample goes to the ten largest clones.

The specimen sequenced was peripheral blood. The receptor chain draws on TRBV27 and TRBJ2-3, with 12 junctional bases fitting TRBD2. The TCR originated in a human donor in a cohort sampled during active COVID-19. The nucleotide sequence is TGTGCCAGCAGTTTAGCTATACTAGCGGGAGGTCCCGATACGCAGTATTTT. Its product reads: CASSLAILAGGPDTQYF.